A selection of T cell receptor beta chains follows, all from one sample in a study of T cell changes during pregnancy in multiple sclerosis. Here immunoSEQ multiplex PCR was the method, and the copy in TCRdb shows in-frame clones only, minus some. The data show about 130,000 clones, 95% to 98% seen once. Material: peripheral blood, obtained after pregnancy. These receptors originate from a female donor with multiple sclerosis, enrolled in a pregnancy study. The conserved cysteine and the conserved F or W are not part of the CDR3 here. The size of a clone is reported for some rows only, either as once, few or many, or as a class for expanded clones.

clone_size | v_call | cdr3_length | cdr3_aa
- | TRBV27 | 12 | ASSFRAPNTEAF
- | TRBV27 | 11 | ASARGDSYEQY
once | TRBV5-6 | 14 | ASSLKLRGSYNEQF
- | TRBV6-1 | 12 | ASSERGPSYEQY
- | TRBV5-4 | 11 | ASSLSGTGNGF
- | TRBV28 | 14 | ASRSWTSGRGGEQF
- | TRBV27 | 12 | ASSLMLEGGRQF
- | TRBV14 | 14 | ASSRELAGGANEQF
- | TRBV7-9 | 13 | ASSLDGHSNQPQH
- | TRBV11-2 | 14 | ASSREDQPKIYEQY
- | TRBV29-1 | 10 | SVDQGNTEAF
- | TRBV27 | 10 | ASSRPQETQY
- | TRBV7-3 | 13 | ASSLGLTSTDTQY
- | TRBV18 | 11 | ASSPQQTNEQF
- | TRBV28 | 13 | ASARTVSRWDTQY
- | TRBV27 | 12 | ASSLTGAGNTIY
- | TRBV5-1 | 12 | ASSLKQSTDTQY
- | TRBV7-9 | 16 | ASSLRLRLAGSQETQY
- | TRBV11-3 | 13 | ASSLEGQGHNEQF
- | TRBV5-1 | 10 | ASSLAGNEQF
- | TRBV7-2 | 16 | ASSLPPSLSSSYNEQF
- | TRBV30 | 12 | AWSGRVSYNEQF
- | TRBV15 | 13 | ATSSMLADTDTQY
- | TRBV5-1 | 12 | ASRTTYSYNEQF
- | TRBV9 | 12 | ASSSGITYNEQF
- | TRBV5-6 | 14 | ASSQAPTGSAYEQY
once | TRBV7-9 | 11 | ASSQGQYYEQY
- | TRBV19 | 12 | ASTRTGGGNTIY
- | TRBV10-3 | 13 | AISAGSGTNYGYT
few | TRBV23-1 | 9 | ASSFGQPQH
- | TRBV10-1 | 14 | ASSESDAGANNEQF
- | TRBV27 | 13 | ASSLTGTASYEQY
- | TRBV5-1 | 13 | ASSLDLGMQETQY
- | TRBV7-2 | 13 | ASSSRGGQSYEQY
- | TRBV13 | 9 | ASSSLNEQF
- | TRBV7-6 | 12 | ASSYGLAGYEQY
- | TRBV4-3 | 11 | ASSSGRGDTQY
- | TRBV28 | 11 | ASSSDRDYGYT
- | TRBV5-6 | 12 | ASSLQGGGQPQH
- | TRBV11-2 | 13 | ASSLGDRGLWEQY
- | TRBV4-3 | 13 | ASSQGRGNHEKLF
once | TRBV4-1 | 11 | ASSRGQYNEQF
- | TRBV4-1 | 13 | ASSLRQALNEKLF
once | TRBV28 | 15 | ASSLFHGIYSGNTIY
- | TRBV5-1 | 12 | ASSLYAGEDTQY
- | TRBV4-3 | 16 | ASSQERGTRDAKNIQY
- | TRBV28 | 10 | AIHRGGYGYT
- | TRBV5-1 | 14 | ASSLTSGRAPDTQY
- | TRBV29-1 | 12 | SAGDRGIGNTIY
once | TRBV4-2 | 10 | ASSQRGDTQY
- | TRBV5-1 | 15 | ASSFPLGQGPHNEQF
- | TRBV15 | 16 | ATSRPFRSGVTYNEQF
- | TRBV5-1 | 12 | ASSDVLADYEQY
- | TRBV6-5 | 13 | ASSWWTSGTGELF
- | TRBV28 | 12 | ASSLPGDRDEQY
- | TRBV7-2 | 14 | ASSLGLASGGETQY
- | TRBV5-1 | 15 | ASSLGGRTLSYNEQF
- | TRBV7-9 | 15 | ASSLDSVGRGRYEQY
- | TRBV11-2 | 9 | ASSLDQEQY
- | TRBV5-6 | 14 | ASRRTSGDPYNEQF